The entry below gives a single TCR beta chain sequence along with its context. Its antigen is undetermined. Genomic DNA, the template, was used for profiling of the TCR beta VDJ and CDR3. TCRdb re-called the reads with MiXCR, one entry per CDR3 protein. The data show 150,000 to 200,000 distinct CDR3 sequences, 40% to 50% seen once. These data belong to a study of CD8+CD57+ T cells in acquired aplastic anemia. For the study at large: CD4+ and CD8+ cells, once sorted, gave DNA averaging around 3.4 ug. Findings and limits, study-wide: Patients were compared with controls for CD8+ Simpson's diversity, and no significant difference emerged. Sharing between patients and controls was observed for around 30 CD8+ CDR3 sequences.

Patients sequenced had flow cytometry evidence of CD8+CD57+ cell expansion. The cohort consisted entirely of patients having severe acquired aplastic anemia. CDR1 is SQVTM, CDR2 ANQGSEA, per germline. Losses at the gene ends were 4 bases for V and 3 bases for J; bases not matched to a gene: 3. CDR3 length: 14 amino acids. The material sequenced was sorted CD4+, CD8+, or CD8+CD57+ T cells (not recorded which) from PBMCs. The chain combines TRBV29-1 with TRBJ2-1; the match to TRBD2 covers 10 bases. The origin of this receptor is a human donor with aplastic anemia. As DNA, the CDR3 is TGCAGCGTTGCCCTAGCGGGAGTCTACAATGAGCAGTTCTTC. Amino acids: CSVALAGVYNEQFF.